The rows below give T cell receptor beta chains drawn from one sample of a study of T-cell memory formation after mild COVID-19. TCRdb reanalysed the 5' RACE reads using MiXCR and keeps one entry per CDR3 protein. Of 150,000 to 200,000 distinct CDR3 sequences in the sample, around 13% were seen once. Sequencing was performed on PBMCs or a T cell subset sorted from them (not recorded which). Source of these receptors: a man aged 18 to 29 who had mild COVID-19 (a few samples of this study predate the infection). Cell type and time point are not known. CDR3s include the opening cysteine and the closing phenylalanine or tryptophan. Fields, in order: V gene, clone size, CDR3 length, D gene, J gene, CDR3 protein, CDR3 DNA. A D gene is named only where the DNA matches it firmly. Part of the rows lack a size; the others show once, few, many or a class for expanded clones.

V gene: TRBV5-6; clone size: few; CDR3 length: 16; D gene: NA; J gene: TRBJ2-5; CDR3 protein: CASSWGAGRVGETQYF; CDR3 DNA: TGTGCCAGCAGCTGGGGGGCAGGCCGGGTTGGTGAGACCCAGTACTTC
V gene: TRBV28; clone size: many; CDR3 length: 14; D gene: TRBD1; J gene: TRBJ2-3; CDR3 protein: CASSLGQGTDTQYF; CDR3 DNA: TGTGCCAGCAGTTTAGGACAGGGGACAGATACGCAGTATTTT
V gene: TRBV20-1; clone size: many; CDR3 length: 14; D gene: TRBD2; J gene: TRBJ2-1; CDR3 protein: CSARRGGLYNEQFF; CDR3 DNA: TGCAGTGCTCGACGGGGGGGCCTTTACAATGAGCAGTTCTTC
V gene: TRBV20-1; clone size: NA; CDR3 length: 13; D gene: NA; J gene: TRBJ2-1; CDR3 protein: CSARDPGPKIPFF; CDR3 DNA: TGCAGTGCTAGAGATCCCGGGCCCAAAATCCCGTTCTTC
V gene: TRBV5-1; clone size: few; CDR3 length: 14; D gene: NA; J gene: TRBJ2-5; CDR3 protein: CASRWDGPGETQYF; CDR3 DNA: TGCGCCAGCCGGTGGGACGGGCCCGGCGAGACCCAGTACTTC
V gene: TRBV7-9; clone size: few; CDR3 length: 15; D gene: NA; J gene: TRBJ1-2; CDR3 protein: CASSRLRVERNGYTF; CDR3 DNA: TGTGCCAGCAGCCGACTGAGGGTGGAGAGAAATGGCTACACCTTC
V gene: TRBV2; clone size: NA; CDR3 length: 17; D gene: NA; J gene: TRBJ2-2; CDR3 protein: CASREMTASVGNGELFF; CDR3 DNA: TGTGCCAGCAGAGAGATGACAGCCTCGGTAGGAAACGGGGAGCTGTTTTTT
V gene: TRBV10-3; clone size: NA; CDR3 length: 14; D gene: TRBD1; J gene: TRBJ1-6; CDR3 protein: CAISELGQGSPLHF; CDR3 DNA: TGTGCCATCAGTGAGTTAGGACAGGGGTCACCCCTCCACTTT
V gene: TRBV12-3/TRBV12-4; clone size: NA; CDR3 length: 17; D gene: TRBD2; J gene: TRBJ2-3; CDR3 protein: CASSLIRAGGETDTQYF; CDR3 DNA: TGTGCCAGCAGTTTAATTCGGGCGGGGGGCGAGACAGATACGCAGTATTTT
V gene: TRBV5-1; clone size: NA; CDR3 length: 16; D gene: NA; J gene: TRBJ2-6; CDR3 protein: CASSLASRAGANVLTF; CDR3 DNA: TGCGCCAGCAGCTTGGCCTCCAGGGCTGGGGCCAACGTCCTGACTTTC
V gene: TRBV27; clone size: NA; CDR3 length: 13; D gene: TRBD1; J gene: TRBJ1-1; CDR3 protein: CASIRTGGTEAFF; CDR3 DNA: TGTGCCAGCATTAGGACAGGGGGCACTGAAGCTTTCTTT
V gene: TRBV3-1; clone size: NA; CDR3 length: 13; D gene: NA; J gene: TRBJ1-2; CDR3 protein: CASSPLVGGGYTF; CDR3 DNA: TGTGCCAGCAGCCCACTCGTCGGGGGAGGCTACACCTTC
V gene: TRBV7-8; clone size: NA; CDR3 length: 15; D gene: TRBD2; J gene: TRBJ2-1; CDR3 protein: CASSFPGTIYNEQFF; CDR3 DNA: TGTGCCAGCAGCTTCCCCGGGACTATATACAATGAGCAGTTCTTC
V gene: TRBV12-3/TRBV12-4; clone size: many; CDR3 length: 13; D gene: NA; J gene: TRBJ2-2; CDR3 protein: CASGQANTGELFF; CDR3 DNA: TGTGCCAGCGGGCAAGCGAACACCGGGGAGCTGTTTTTT
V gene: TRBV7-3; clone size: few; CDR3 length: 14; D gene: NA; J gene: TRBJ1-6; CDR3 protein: CASSYLGANSPLHF; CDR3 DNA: TGTGCCAGCAGCTATCTGGGGGCGAATTCACCCCTCCACTTT
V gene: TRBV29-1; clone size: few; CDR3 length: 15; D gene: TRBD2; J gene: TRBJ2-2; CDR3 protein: CSVDGLAGGSGELFF; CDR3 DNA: TGCAGCGTTGACGGACTAGCGGGGGGATCCGGGGAGCTGTTTTTT
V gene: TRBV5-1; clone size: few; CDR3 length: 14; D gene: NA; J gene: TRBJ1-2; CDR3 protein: CASSLGTDLYGYTF; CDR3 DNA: TGCGCCAGCAGCTTGGGGACAGACCTCTATGGCTACACCTTC
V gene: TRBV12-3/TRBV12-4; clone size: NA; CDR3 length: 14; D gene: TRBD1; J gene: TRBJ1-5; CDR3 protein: CASRGTATNQPQHF; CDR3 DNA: TGTGCCAGCAGGGGGACAGCTACCAATCAGCCCCAGCATTTT
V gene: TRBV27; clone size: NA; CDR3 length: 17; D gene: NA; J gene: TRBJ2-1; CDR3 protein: CASSSSGRRGWWNEQFF; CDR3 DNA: TGTGCCAGCAGTTCTTCAGGCCGAAGGGGGTGGTGGAATGAGCAGTTCTTC